This T cell receptor (beta chain) stems from a study of cytomegalovirus exposure and HLA in healthy donors. Germline V gene lookup returns CDR1 SQVTM and CDR2 ANQGSEA. Deletions cut 7 bases from V and 3 bases from J, with 6 bases between. The length of the CDR3 is 11 residues. PCR involved 60 Vbeta and 13 Jbeta primers. TCRdb keeps only in-frame clones here, not all; method: immunoSEQ multiplex PCR. The sample shows 160,000 or so clones, about 80% of them seen only once. This TCR came from a man aged 40-50 years in good health and CMV-seronegative. The V call is TRBV29-1, the J call TRBJ2-2, with D perhaps TRBD1 (5 bases). Material: PBMCs. As DNA, the CDR3 is TGCAGCGCCAGGGACACCGGGGAGCTGTTTTTT. Its translation: CSARDTGELFF.